This T cell receptor (beta chain) was recorded in a study of identifying expanded T cells in peripheral blood (dated by TCRdb to between 2018 and 2021). About the study as a whole: Technical replicates were generated by sequencing separate aliquots of the same genomic DNA pool, with four replicates compared pairwise. Overall study results and their limits: The authors expected that biological variance in healthy repertoires might rise further over much longer intervals, such as months to years. About 1.3 differentially abundant clones were flagged by the binomial model between technical replicates, whereas about 16 and 19 were flagged over about two weeks and four weeks, respectively. For all healthy donors, the variance in clone template counts between roughly 2-week samples rose significantly as total template count increased. Across all healthy-donor time intervals, the beta-binomial model significantly lowered both the number of clones called differentially abundant and the false-positive rate.

TCRbeta CDR3 regions were profiled by bias-controlled multiplex PCR amplification of genomic DNA with the immunoSEQ Assay. Under the source paper's analysis protocol: To quantify the absolute abundance of each unique TCRbeta CDR3 region, the sequences were collapsed and filtered. Differential abundance was assessed using a binomial (Fisher-equivalent) model and a beta-binomial model in which time-dependent variance fitted from healthy donors was added. Clones with fewer than 5 combined templates were removed, and a clone was called differentially abundant if the clone's Benjamini-Hochberg FDR was below 0.01. The form v = (b*log(k)+a)^2 was used to model beta-binomial variance as a function of total template count across the two samples. TCRdb holds this immuneACCESS table with in-frame rearrangements only. Some clones are missing; in checked studies, unresolved V genes explain under half, and the rest has no known cause. That table gives V, J and clone size, and the DNA gave D and trimming. For this sample the table gives 84,000 or so clones, of which 89% were detected only once. The ten biggest clones cover about 3% of the sample.

Turning to this clone: The clone's antigen remains unknown. One base away there is no much larger clone; base qualities are not given.

Including the terminal cysteine and phenylalanine, the CDR3 comprises 16 residues. The CDR3 DNA has 48 bases and is translated from base 1. The junction shows trimming of 3 bases on V and 0 bases on J, plus 12 bases between the germline ends. CDR1 and CDR2, per the germline V gene, are MDHEN and SYDVKM. No immune events, such as infections, were documented for the healthy donors during the collection period. To calibrate time-dependent variance in a beta-binomial model of T-cell clone differential abundance, blood repertoires from healthy donors were used as a training cohort. The training cohort was composed of around ten healthy donors, 3 female and 7 male. On average the donors were 43 years old, and their ages spanned 29 to 64 years. Whole blood, obtained from a commercial supplier, was collected from each healthy donor at three time points spaced approximately two weeks apart. For immunosequencing, genomic DNA was extracted from unsorted whole blood.

Sequenced input: blood. The receptor was isolated from a person between 18 and 75 years old in good health. The rearranged chain carries TRBV28 and TRBJ2-1; TRBD1 is a possible D gene, resting on 5 matching bases. CDR3 protein: CASSLSDSRSYNEQFF. The nucleotide sequence is TGTGCCAGCAGTTTGTCCGACAGCCGCTCCTACAATGAGCAGTTCTTC.